This TCR beta chain was sequenced during a study of T cell responses to AZD1222 COVID-19 vaccine (dated by TCRdb to about 2021). As for the study more broadly: AZD1222 recipients with second doses at about 4 weeks or about 12 weeks were pooled, because spike-specific TCR depth and breadth did not differ between schedules. Trial participants were enrolled by age into 18-55, 56-69 and 70-plus year subgroups, with around 140, 26 and 57 TCR-sequenced participants respectively. A total of 230 to 250 trial participants underwent TCR sequencing, of whom some 200 had received two doses of AZD1222 and 26 had received two doses of the MenACWY control vaccine.

Sequences MRHNA (CDR1) and SNTAGT (CDR2) are obtained from the germline V gene. The junction shows trimming of 0 bases on V and 6 bases on J, and the gene matches do not reach 8 bases of it. Reading from cysteine to phenylalanine, the CDR3 counts 16 amino acids. The read is trimmed to its CDR3 DNA, 48 bases read in frame from base 1. The CDR3 regions of human TCRbeta chains were analyzed by immunosequencing. In the original analysis: TCRs in the repertoires were compared against a reference library of SARS-CoV-2-specific TCRs that had been generated with the MIRA antigen-specificity platform. Breadth was defined as the fraction of unique TCRs that were SARS-CoV-2-associated. Depth was defined as the fraction of total T cells that were SARS-CoV-2-associated. Using the MIRA data, each spike-specific TCR was assigned both to the spike region to which the TCR was reactive and to a CD4 or CD8 class. Log10-transformed breadth and depth values were compared by one-way ANOVA with Sidak's multiple comparisons tests. Drawn from immuneACCESS, this table holds only the in-frame rearrangements with V and J called that TCRdb kept. Clones are partly lost; checked studies trace under half to an unresolved V gene and leave the rest unexplained. Clonal size and the V and J genes are those of that table, whereas D and trimming came from the DNA. The sample table lists some 140,000 clones, 91% of them with a count of one. The top ten clones comprise 2.5% to 3.5% of the sample.

A note on this clone: It lacks a known antigen. No base qualities exist here, and no much larger clone lies one base off it.

In light of the paper, this sample's time point label describes: baseline before first vaccination. The vaccinee samples were drawn from two UK trials, COV001 and COV002, one of which was a single-blind randomized controlled phase 2/3 trial testing AZD1222 (ChAdOx1 nCoV-19) in healthy adults. For TCRbeta chain sequencing, PBMC samples from trial participants were taken at day 0 and at day 28 after the second dose. The paper as a whole reports these results and caveats: Because no day 14 peak-response samples were available, the repertoires could be characterized only after the peak T cell response. The 56-69-year group was small, and its depth increase did not reach significance, likely because of low power. Participants were mostly white British, with more females than males. The authors suggested clonal diversity may have been underestimated. Reportedly, close to half of the unique spike-specific TCRs recognized epitopes lying outside the regions that are mutated in the B.1.351 and B.1.1.7 variants. Spike-specific TCR breadth and depth rose significantly after two AZD1222 doses compared with day 0 and with MenACWY recipients. Vaccine-associated CD4 TCRs spanned the whole spike protein, with dominant responses in regions 160-218 and 743-854. Only six or seven AZD1222 recipients were SARS-CoV-2 seropositive at baseline, limiting conclusions about previously exposed vaccinees.

The chain joins TRBV6-4 to TRBJ2-1; TRBD2 fits 7 bases in the junction. The sequence was collected from an adult in good health. The specimen comprised peripheral blood, sampled on day 0 of AZD1222 vaccination. Here the CDR3 is given as CASSDSGRGEVNEQFF. In nucleotides, the sequence is TGTGCCAGCAGTGACTCGGGGAGGGGAGAAGTCAATGAGCAGTTCTTC.